The clone carrying this T cell receptor (beta chain) was counted at least ten times. What it binds is unknown. Time point indicated: patch test 1, 2 weeks after DPC sensitization. The treatment: therapeutic diphenylcyclopropenone sensitization with weekly scalp DPC. This entry belongs to a study of human T cells and chemical hapten exposure. The authors' processing: Between 23,224 and 690,600 TCRs appeared in each sample, and the median stood at about 100,000. TCRdb re-derived calls from the RACE reads in MiXCR, one entry per CDR3 protein. The authors' filters were not applied to this entry. The sample has around 380,000 distinct CDR3 sequences, about 4.4% seen once. The study's findings and limits: In the PT1 data, expanded TCR counts showed a positive correlation with patch test score. It should be noted that donors had alopecia, so their immune response may differ from healthy people's.

The germline CDR1 and CDR2 sequences are MNHEY and SVGAGI. This CDR3 is built from 17 residues. Unmatched junction bases numbered 4, after V lost 0 bases and J lost 0 bases. This sequence was found in a woman in her forties or fifties with alopecia areata. Some clones in this sample may be carry-over from other donors' samples. The genes are TRBV6-5 and TRBJ1-3, with 8 bases that match TRBD1. This specimen was whole blood, taken in connection with sensitization to the hapten diphenylcyclopropenone (DPC). The CDR3 protein is CASSYSITGGSGNTIYF. The CDR3 DNA sequence: TGTGCCAGCAGTTACTCGATTACAGGGGGCTCTGGAAACACCATATATTTT.